This TCR beta chain was identified in a study of blood T cell repertoires in COVID-19. This CDR3 has 15 amino acids. Trimming at V came to 5 bases and at J to 8 bases, leaving 9 bases not matched to a gene. From germline, CDR1 is MNHEY and CDR2 SMNVEV (reference sequence). TCRdb keeps only in-frame clones here, not all; method: immunoSEQ multiplex PCR. The sample includes roughly 170,000 clones, around 67% of them seen just once. Sequencing input: peripheral blood. The rearrangement uses TRBV27 and TRBJ2-3, with 11 bases lining up with TRBD2. The origin of this receptor is a woman older than 75 with acute or convalescent COVID-19. The chain's CDR3 is CASSVAGGPIGTQYF. CDR3 bases: TGTGCCAGCAGTGTAGCGGGAGGGCCTATTGGTACGCAGTATTTT.